The 27 T cell receptor beta chains below come from one sample, sequenced in a study of OX40 agonist ivuxolimab in advanced cancers. The library was prepared using the immunoSEQ multiplex PCR assay. TCRdb mirrors the immuneACCESS table, restricted to in-frame sequences. Some clones are absent from its copies; in checked studies, under half trace to an unresolved V gene, and the reason for the others is unknown. This sample has tens of thousands of clones in its table, and roughly 90% of those were observed once. The biggest ten clones account for under 3.5% of the sample. The sample here was CD4+ or CD8+ T cells sorted from blood, taken in a trial of the OX40 agonist ivuxolimab. The receptors derive from an adult with an advanced solid tumor such as melanoma, head and neck, liver or kidney cancer.

CDR3 bases: TGTGCCATCAGTGAGATGTACCAAGAGACCCAGTACTTC. This encodes CAISEMYQETQYF. The rearrangement joins TRBV10-3 to TRBJ2-5, with D unresolved. Germline CDR1 and CDR2: ENHRY and SYGVKD. Trimming shortened V by 2 bases and J by 0 bases, and 4 bases separated the two germline ends. This CDR3 spans 13 amino acids.

This chain links TRBV2 with TRBJ2-5; TRBD2 matches at 9 bases. V shed 6 bases and J 3 bases; nucleotides not matched to a gene: 2. CDR3 length: 13 residues. Germline V gene sequence: CDR1 SNHLY, CDR2 FYNNEI. The CDR3 DNA reads as TGTGCCAGCAGGTGGACTAGCGAAGAGACCCAGTACTTC. Translation: CASRWTSEETQYF.

The rearrangement links TRBV5-1 to TRBJ2-1; 13 bases map to TRBD2. This CDR3 is built from 14 residues. V dropped 7 bases and J dropped 9; count of bases not matched to a gene: 7. Per germline, CDR1 SGHRS and CDR2 YFSETQ. CDR3 DNA: TGCGCCAGCGGTGGACTAGCGGGAGAAGGTGAGCAGTTCTTC. As protein: CASGGLAGEGEQFF.

This rearrangement joins TRBV28 to TRBJ1-2; 9 nucleotides match TRBD1. This CDR3 has 15 residues. Germline V gene lookup returns CDR1 MDHEN and CDR2 SYDVKM. With V trimmed by 4 bases and J by 7 bases, 10 bases remained unmatched. This CDR3 is CASSSTGGGYVGYTF. In DNA, the CDR3 is TGTGCCAGCAGTTCGACAGGGGGTGGTTATGTTGGCTACACCTTC.

The chain's CDR3 is CASSRGSYEQYF. Written as DNA, the CDR3 is TGTGCCAGCAGCCGCGGGTCCTACGAGCAGTACTTC. The gene calls are TRBV11-2 and TRBJ2-7; a possible D gene is TRBD2 (5 bases). This CDR3 spans 12 amino acids. V dropped 5 bases and J dropped 1 base, with 6 bases sitting between them. The germline V gene encodes CDR1 SGHAT and CDR2 FQNNGV.

This sequence joins TRBV2 and TRBJ2-2, with 9 positions matching TRBD2. Germline assignment: CDR1 SNHLY and CDR2 FYNNEI. With V trimmed by 6 bases and J by 4 bases, 6 bases remained unmatched. The CDR3 length is 15 residues. CDR3 nucleotides: TGTGCCAGCAGATTGCGGGAGGGCCTCACCGGGGAGCTGTTTTTT. It codes for CASRLREGLTGELFF.

The gene calls are TRBV7-8 and TRBJ2-7; TRBD2 matches 8 bases. Per the germline V gene, CDR1 is SGHVS and CDR2 is FQNEAQ. The V gene end was trimmed by 5 bases and the J gene end by 4 bases; junction bases not matched to a gene: 4. This CDR3 comprises 13 residues. CDR3 coding DNA: TGTGCCAGCAGCAGCGGGAGAGGTTACGAGCAGTACTTC. This codes for CASSSGRGYEQYF.

V usage is TRBV19 and J usage is TRBJ2-7; the D gene is possibly TRBD2 (5 bases). Per germline, CDR1 LNHDA and CDR2 SQIVND (reference sequence). This CDR3 spans 11 amino acids. The V end was cut by 10 bases, the J end by 1 base, with 8 bases between. The CDR3 loop reads CATRESYEQYF. The CDR3, as DNA: TGTGCCACTAGGGAGTCCTACGAGCAGTACTTC.

V usage is TRBV7-9 and J usage is TRBJ2-7; D remains unclear. The CDR3 has 12 amino acids. Trimming took off 2 bases at V and 5 bases at J, with 7 bases between the two ends. Germline V gives CDR1 SEHNR, CDR2 FQNEAQ (reference sequence). The CDR3 here is CASSLTLDEQYF. The CDR3, as DNA: TGTGCCAGCAGCTTAACGTTAGACGAGCAGTACTTC.

The chain uses TRBV30 and TRBJ2-1, with TRBD1 matching 9 bases. This CDR3 comprises 14 residues. Losses at the gene ends were 5 bases for V and 7 bases for J; bases not matched to a gene: 9. Germline V gene data show CDR1 as GTSNPN and CDR2 as SVGIG (reference sequence). This chain's CDR3 is CAWESGQGKNEQFF. CDR3 DNA: TGTGCCTGGGAATCCGGACAGGGGAAGAATGAGCAGTTCTTC.

This clone was picked up one time. The rearrangement uses TRBV30 and TRBJ2-1; TRBD2 matches 16 bases. The CDR3 has 19 amino acids. Germline V gene data show CDR1 as GTSNPN and CDR2 as SVGIG (reference sequence). Trimming cost V 3 bases and J 8 bases; bases outside gene matches: 16. This CDR3 reads CAWSLKGLAGGPSGDEQFF. In DNA, the CDR3 is TGTGCCTGGAGCCTAAAGGGACTAGCGGGAGGGCCGTCTGGGGATGAGCAGTTCTTC.

The chain joins TRBV5-1 to TRBJ2-5; D may correspond to TRBD1 or TRBD2 (5 bases each). The V end was cut by 5 bases, the J end by 3 bases, with 14 bases between. CDR1 and CDR2 (germline): SGHRS, YFSETQ. CDR3 length: 14 residues. The CDR3 region is CASRTLGGEETQYF. Written as DNA, the CDR3 is TGCGCCAGCAGAACTCTTGGGGGAGAAGAGACCCAGTACTTC.

The J gene is TRBJ2-3, the V gene TRBV4-1; TRBD1 matches at 10 bases. Germline lookup yields CDR1 MGHRA and CDR2 YSYEKL. The junction had 11 bases not matched to a gene; V was cut back by 5 bases and J by 6 bases. The CDR3 covers 16 residues. The CDR3 sequence: CASSESRQGAADTQYF. CDR3 bases: TGCGCCAGCAGCGAAAGCCGACAGGGGGCAGCGGATACGCAGTATTTT.

Here the CDR3 reads CASSSPGDNQPQHF. The CDR3 coding sequence is TGTGCCAGCAGTTCCCCGGGGGACAATCAGCCCCAGCATTTT. The chain couples TRBV6-5 to TRBJ1-5; D is perhaps TRBD1 (5 bases). With 4 bases removed from V and 3 bases from J, the gap between germline ends came to 10 bases. Germline V CDR1 and CDR2: MNHEY, SVGAGI. CDR3 length: 14 residues.

This clone has a handful of counts. The chain couples TRBV19 to TRBJ1-2, with D unresolved. V dropped 5 bases and J dropped 7 bases, with 26 bases sitting between them. Germline V gene lookup returns CDR1 LNHDA and CDR2 SQIVND (reference sequence). This CDR3 has 17 amino acids. The CDR3 coding sequence is TGTGCCAGTAGTGTAAATAGTGTTGGGGATACGAGGCGTGGCTACACCTTC. Encoded protein: CASSVNSVGDTRRGYTF.

The rearrangement joins TRBV28 to TRBJ2-5; D remains ambiguous. V was pared by 3 bases and J by 2 bases, with 10 bases between. CDR1 is MDHEN, CDR2 SYDVKM, per germline. The CDR3 consists of 14 residues. The CDR3 here is CASSFGVSQETQYF. CDR3 nucleotide sequence: TGTGCCAGCAGTTTTGGAGTTTCTCAAGAGACCCAGTACTTC.

The chain combines TRBV4-2 with TRBJ2-3; the D is unclear. Trimming took off 1 base at V and 3 bases at J, with 8 bases between the two ends. CDR1 and CDR2 (germline): LGHNA, YNFKEQ. This CDR3 is 14 amino acids long. The CDR3: CASSQVERTDTQYF. In DNA form, the CDR3 reads TGTGCCAGCAGCCAAGTTGAGAGGACAGATACGCAGTATTTT.

This chain connects TRBV5-5 to TRBJ1-2; D ambiguous. In germline, CDR1 is SGHKS, CDR2 YYEKEE (reference sequence). The CDR3 sequence is 13 residues long. The V gene lost 0 bases and the J gene lost 6 bases, with 9 bases spanning the gap. The CDR3 region is CASSLGLNDGYTF. The CDR3 DNA follows: TGTGCCAGCAGCTTGGGTCTCAATGATGGCTACACCTTC.

CDR3 loop: CATSRDRGLAGIGQFF. CDR3 nucleotides: TGTGCCACCAGCAGAGATAGGGGACTAGCGGGAATTGGGCAGTTCTTC. The chain uses TRBV15 and TRBJ2-1; 13 bases line up with TRBD2. The CDR3 length is 16 residues. The germline V gene encodes CDR1 LNHNV and CDR2 YYDKDF (reference sequence). The trim removed 0 bases at V and 12 bases at J, leaving 8 bases unmatched.

The chain employs TRBV18 and TRBJ2-7; 11 bases match TRBD2. The CDR3 sequence is 17 residues long. Trimming removed 3 bases from V and 2 bases from J; junction bases left unmatched: 9. Germline V gives CDR1 KGHSH, CDR2 LQKENI. CDR3 coding DNA: TGTGCCAGCTCACCCCCGATTACTAGCGGGGGAACCTACGAGCAGTACTTC. It yields the protein CASSPPITSGGTYEQYF.

The chain carries TRBV19 and TRBJ2-1, with TRBD1 matching over 10 bases. Germline V gives CDR1 LNHDA, CDR2 SQIVND (reference sequence). CDR3 length equals 15 residues. V shed 4 bases, J shed 6 bases, and the junction held 6 bases outside the gene matches. CDR3 nucleotide sequence: TGTGCCAGTAGTAGACAGGGGGCTGGAAGCAATGAGCAGTTCTTC. Its translation: CASSRQGAGSNEQFF. The full variable domain, completed using reference TRBV19 and TRBJ2-1, is DGGITQSPKYLFRKEGQNVTLSCEQNLNHDAMYWYRQDPGQGLRLIYYSQIVNDFQKGDIAEGYSVSREKKESFPLTVTSAQKNPTAFYLCASSRQGAGSNEQFFGPGTRLTVL.

CDR3 loop: CASSLENLGQSSYEQYF. CDR3 DNA: TGTGCCAGCAGCTTGGAAAATTTGGGACAGAGCTCCTACGAGCAGTACTTC. The genes are TRBV5-6 and TRBJ2-7; 7 nucleotides match TRBD1. Germline V gene lookup returns CDR1 SGHDT and CDR2 YYEEEE. The CDR3 spans 17 residues. V was pared by 0 bases and J by 0 bases, with 9 bases of the junction left unmatched.

Only one count was recorded for this clone. This sequence joins TRBV19 and TRBJ1-1; D is unclear. The V end was cut by 7 bases, the J end by 0 bases, with 9 bases between. Germline-derived CDR1 and CDR2 are LNHDA and SQIVND (reference sequence). CDR3 length: 13 amino acids. The CDR3: CASKGNLNTEAFF. The DNA of the CDR3 is TGTGCCAGTAAAGGGAACCTGAACACTGAAGCTTTCTTT.

This clone was recorded a few times. In nucleotides, the CDR3 is TGTGCCTGGAGTTCAGCGACTAGCGGGGGATCCTACGAGCAGTACTTC. Its translation is CAWSSATSGGSYEQYF. V and J are TRBV30 and TRBJ2-7, with 12 bases that match TRBD2. This CDR3 comprises 16 residues. Unmatched junction bases numbered 6, after V lost 2 bases and J lost 1 base. Germline CDR1 reads GTSNPN; CDR2 reads SVGIG (reference sequence).

CDR3 DNA sequence: TGTGCCAGCAGCTCCGAGACTGGCCAGGGCGGGGAGCTGTTTTTT. This gives the protein CASSSETGQGGELFF. This chain connects TRBV7-2 to TRBJ2-2; a possible D gene is TRBD1 (5 bases). V dropped 4 bases and J dropped 7 bases, with 16 bases sitting between them. Per germline, CDR1 SGHTA and CDR2 FQGNSA. The CDR3 has 15 amino acids.

The chain joins TRBV28 to TRBJ2-7, with a tentative D call TRBD1 (5 bases). The V gene's germline CDR1 is MDHEN and CDR2 SYDVKM. The CDR3 covers 13 residues. The V end was cut by 3 bases, the J end by 3 bases, with 9 bases between. CDR3 residues: CASSFAGNYEQYF. As DNA, the CDR3 is TGTGCCAGCAGTTTTGCAGGGAACTACGAGCAGTACTTC.

J is TRBJ2-7 and V is TRBV7-9, with 7 bases that match TRBD2. The V and J ends lost 0 bases and 0 bases, in that order; junction bases with no gene match: 5. Germline V gives CDR1 SEHNR, CDR2 FQNEAQ (reference sequence). The CDR3 runs 16 residues. The CDR3, as DNA: TGTGCCAGCAGCTTAGCCCCAGCGGGATTCTCCTACGAGCAGTACTTC. This gives the protein CASSLAPAGFSYEQYF.